A selection of T cell receptor beta chains follows, all from one sample in a study of blood T cell repertoires in COVID-19. The data were produced by immunoSEQ multiplex PCR, yet TCRdb's version contains in-frame clones alone and is incomplete. The sample shows 270,000 or so clones, roughly 85% of them seen only once. The specimen sequenced was peripheral blood. The receptors stem from a woman aged 50 to 60 who had recovered from COVID-19. Each CDR3 is given with its conserved first and last residue. D genes are given only for firm matches. Size is omitted from some rows. Given values are once, few, many or a class for expanded clones.

>.|TRBJ1-2|TRBV4-1|.
TGCGCCAGCAGCCAACAGGGAAACTATGGCTACACCTTC
CASSQQGNYGYTF
>.|TRBJ1-2|TRBV5-4|TRBD1
TGTGCCAGCAGCTCGTGGACAGGAAGTCAGGGCTACACCTTC
CASSSWTGSQGYTF
>once|TRBJ2-7|TRBV28|TRBD2
TGTGCCAGCAGCAATTTCCTTGGACTAGCGGACGAGCAGTACTTC
CASSNFLGLADEQYF
>few|TRBJ1-1|TRBV7-2|TRBD1
TGTGCCAGCAACTACGGGACAGCGGCTGAAGCTTTCTTT
CASNYGTAAEAFF
>.|TRBJ2-1|TRBV6-6|.
TGTGCCAGCAGCCCACCGGAGGGGTTATCCTACAATGAGCAGTTCTTC
CASSPPEGLSYNEQFF
>.|TRBJ2-2|TRBV10-3|.
TGTGCCACCTGGGTAAAGGGGGTTTCGAACACCGGGGAGCTGTTTTTT
CATWVKGVSNTGELFF
>.|TRBJ2-7|TRBV7-2|TRBD1
TGTGCCAGCAGCCATGGACAGGGGGTCTTCGAGCAGTACTTC
CASSHGQGVFEQYF
>.|TRBJ1-1|TRBV6-5|.
TGTGCCAGCAGTACGACCTCGGGGACTGAAGCTTTCTTT
CASSTTSGTEAFF
>.|TRBJ2-1|TRBV6-1|TRBD2
TGTGCCAGCAGTGAATTCGGCGGGGGGGCCCTTAATGAGCAGTTCTTC
CASSEFGGGALNEQFF
>.|TRBJ1-4|TRBV5-5|.
TGTGCCAGCAGCTTGGTGCGGACAGTTAATGAAAAACTGTTTTTT
CASSLVRTVNEKLFF
>.|TRBJ2-3|TRBV5-1|TRBD2
TGCGCCAGCAGCTCGGGACTAGCGGGAGGGTCAGATACGCAGTATTTT
CASSSGLAGGSDTQYF
>.|TRBJ2-1|TRBV7-2|.
TGTGCCAGCAGCCGCCGGGGTAGCACCACCTACAATGAGCAGTTCTTC
CASSRRGSTTYNEQFF
>few|TRBJ2-1|TRBV19|TRBD2
TGTGCCAGTAATCAGGCGGGGGGTAGTAATGAGCAGTTCTTC
CASNQAGGSNEQFF
>.|TRBJ1-6|TRBV7-2|.
TGTGCCAGCAGCTCCCCCGGGCAGGGCCGAAATTCACCCCTCCACTTT
CASSSPGQGRNSPLHF
>.|TRBJ1-4|TRBV15|.
TGTGCCACCAGTCCACCGGCGGACACAACTAATGAAAAACTGTTTTTT
CATSPPADTTNEKLFF
>.|TRBJ1-5|TRBV14|TRBD1
TGTGCCAGCAGCTATCGGGACAGGTTGAGCAATCAGCCCCAGCATTTT
CASSYRDRLSNQPQHF
>once|TRBJ2-5|TRBV2|TRBD1
TGTGCCAGCAGTGCAGGGGGAGAGACCCAGTACTTC
CASSAGGETQYF
>.|TRBJ1-2|TRBV19|.
TGTGCCAGTAGTATGACGGAGACTAACTATGGCTACACCTTC
CASSMTETNYGYTF
>many|TRBJ1-2|TRBV27|.
TGTGCCAGCAGTTTGGGAGTGGGTTATGGCTACACCTTC
CASSLGVGYGYTF
>.|TRBJ2-1|TRBV5-1|TRBD2
TGCGCCAGCAGCCTGGGACTAGCGGGGGCTCAAACCAATGAGCAGTTCTTC
CASSLGLAGAQTNEQFF
>.|TRBJ2-5|TRBV18|TRBD1
TGTGCCAGCTCACCAACAGGGACAGGGAAAGAGACCCAGTACTTC
CASSPTGTGKETQYF
>.|TRBJ1-2|TRBV4-2|.
TGTGCCAGCAGCCAAGATCGGGGGACGCCCTATGGCTACACCTTC
CASSQDRGTPYGYTF
>.|TRBJ1-5|TRBV27|TRBD1
TGTGCCAGCAGTCTCAGGGGGGACAATCAGCCCCAGCATTTT
CASSLRGDNQPQHF
>.|TRBJ1-1|TRBV3-1/TRBV3-2|TRBD1
TGTGCCAGCAGCCAAGCTCCAACAGGGGTGAACACTGAAGCTTTCTTT
CASSQAPTGVNTEAFF
>.|TRBJ1-5|TRBV18|.
TGTGCCAGCTCATCAACCCAAGAACAGCTCAATCAGCCCCAGCATTTT
CASSSTQEQLNQPQHF
>.|TRBJ1-6|TRBV7-2|TRBD1
TGTGCCAGCAGCCCTGGGACAGCTTATAATTCACCCCTCCACTTT
CASSPGTAYNSPLHF
>once|TRBJ1-1|TRBV7-2|.
TGTGCCAGCAGCCCCCGCTGGGACACCACTGAAGCTTTCTTT
CASSPRWDTTEAFF
>few|TRBJ2-7|TRBV28|.
TGTGCCAGCAGCCCAACCGGGGTAAGCACCTACGAGCAGTACTTC
CASSPTGVSTYEQYF
>once|TRBJ1-1|TRBV29-1|.
TGCAGCGTTGGGGCAGGCTCGGCGAACACTGAAGCTTTCTTT
CSVGAGSANTEAFF
>.|TRBJ2-1|TRBV19|TRBD2
TGTGCCAGTAGCCCTAGCGGGAGGAATAACAATGAGCAGTTCTTC
CASSPSGRNNNEQFF
>.|TRBJ2-3|TRBV7-9|TRBD2
TGTGCCAGCAGCTTATCCGGTAGCGGGAGGGGCACAGATACGCAGTATTTT
CASSLSGSGRGTDTQYF
>.|TRBJ2-7|TRBV28|TRBD1
TGTGCCAGCAGGACAGGGAACTACGAGCAGTACTTC
CASRTGNYEQYF
>once|TRBJ1-1|TRBV29-1|.
TGCAGCGTTATACAGCCGCTGCGCGCTGAAGCTTTCTTT
CSVIQPLRAEAFF
>.|TRBJ2-1|TRBV7-3|.
TGTGCCAGCAGCCCGCGTCCGGGTCCGGGCAATGAGCAGTTCTTC
CASSPRPGPGNEQFF
>.|TRBJ1-2|TRBV12-3/TRBV12-4|.
TGTGCCAGCAGGCTGGGCCTTAACTATGGCTACACCTTC
CASRLGLNYGYTF
>.|TRBJ2-7|TRBV11-2|.
TGTGCCAGCAGCGGCGGCTACGAGCAGTACTTC
CASSGGYEQYF
>.|TRBJ2-1|TRBV5-8|.
TGTGCCAGCAGCTCCATGACCGCTAGCGATGAGCAGTTCTTC
CASSSMTASDEQFF
>.|TRBJ2-7|TRBV7-9|.
TGTGCCAGCAGCTTTGCGGGGTACTACGAGCAGTACTTC
CASSFAGYYEQYF
>many|TRBJ1-4|TRBV4-3|.
TGCGCCAGCAGCCAAGAGGGGGGGAGGGCTAATGAAAAACTGTTTTTT
CASSQEGGRANEKLFF
>once|TRBJ2-3|TRBV6-1|.
TGTGCCAGCAGTGAAGGAGCGGTCAGGGGAAGACATACGCAGTATTTT
CASSEGAVRGRHTQYF
>few|TRBJ1-2|TRBV4-1|TRBD1
TGCGCCAGCAGACTCCAGATGATGGGACAGGGGCCCATAGCGGGGGGCTACACCTTC
CASRLQMMGQGPIAGGYTF
>.|TRBJ2-2|TRBV7-9|TRBD1
TGTGCCAGCACGCCCCGCCCCGGGACAGGGAACACCGGGGAGCTGTTTTTT
CASTPRPGTGNTGELFF
>.|TRBJ2-3|TRBV9|.
TGTGCCAGCAGCGTAGACAGCTCAGGCGCTGGTACGCAGTATTTT
CASSVDSSGAGTQYF
>.|TRBJ1-6|TRBV12-3/TRBV12-4|TRBD1
TGTGCCAGCACCCGGACAGGGGGTAGGGCCCTCCACTTT
CASTRTGGRALHF
>.|TRBJ1-2|TRBV7-9|.
TGTGCCAGCAGCCCGCGGGGGGCGGTGTATGGCTACACCTTC
CASSPRGAVYGYTF
>.|TRBJ2-7|TRBV7-9|TRBD2
TGTGCCAGCAGCTCCAGACCCCTTTCGGGGGGACTAGTGGAGCAGTACTTC
CASSSRPLSGGLVEQYF
>.|TRBJ1-2|TRBV6-5|.
TGTGCCAGCAGTCGACAGGCGTCCTATGGCTACACCTTC
CASSRQASYGYTF